This T cell receptor (beta chain) derives from a study of blood T cell repertoires in COVID-19. Seattle enrolled patients during active infection and tracked them longitudinally. CDR3 size: 15 residues. V was cut by 0 bases and J by 0 bases, with 10 bases left in between. Germline loops: CDR1 SGHRS, CDR2 YFSETQ. Authors' analysis steps: It was from reference gene primer amplification that nucleated cell counts were estimated. Libraries were prepared by immunoSEQ multiplex PCR; TCRdb keeps only in-frame clonotypes and omits some of them. The V and J calls and clone size were taken over from that table, and D and trimming were inferred from the DNA. The profile shows roughly 190,000 clones, about four fifths of them singletons.

Sample: peripheral blood. The receptor was isolated from a woman aged 40 to 55 with COVID-19, enrolled during active disease. The rearrangement joins TRBV5-1 to TRBJ2-7, with D perhaps TRBD1 (6 bases). This CDR3 is CASSLGQGNSYEQYF. DNA for the CDR3: TGCGCCAGCAGCTTGGGGCAGGGGAACTCCTACGAGCAGTACTTC.